The T cell receptor (beta chain) under discussion was sequenced for a study of cytomegalovirus exposure and HLA in healthy donors. Whole-study findings and limits: It was confirmed in vitro that a few of the CMV-associated chains were specific for CMV antigens.

Although they were nominally healthy when sampled, donors likely had unrecorded immune exposures. The PCR had 60 Vbeta and 13 Jbeta primers. TCRdb's copy holds only in-frame clones and misses some; the assay was immunoSEQ multiplex PCR. The table includes 150,000 to 200,000 clones, 70% to 90% detected once. V dropped 1 base and J dropped 6 bases, with 10 bases sitting between them. The CDR3 is 13 amino acids. Germline CDR1 reads SGHVS; CDR2 reads FQNEAQ. Turning to this clone: Its antigen is not known.

V usage is TRBV7-8 and J usage is TRBJ2-7; D gene unclear. This TCR was sampled from a woman younger than 45 in good health and CMV-seronegative. The sequencing input was PBMCs. CDR3 protein: CASSLGYGSEQYF. CDR3 DNA sequence: TGTGCCAGCAGCTTAGGGTACGGGTCCGAGCAGTACTTC.